A selection of T cell receptor beta chains follows, all from one sample in a study of shared clonotypes between healthy human individuals. Generated by immunoSEQ multiplex PCR, the TCRdb table keeps only in-frame clones and is missing some. The sample carries 1.6 million or so clones, 95% to 97% recorded once. The material sequenced was naive CD4+ T cells sorted from blood. These receptors were obtained from a young man in good health. CDR3s include the opening cysteine and the closing phenylalanine or tryptophan. D genes are given only for firm matches. Size values are once, few and many counts, or a class for expanded clones, and some rows have none.

CDR3nt,CDR3aa,len,d_gene,abundance,j_gene,v_gene
TGTGCCAGCAGTTATGGGACTAGTGGGGCGGAGACCCAGTACTTC,CASSYGTSGAETQYF,15,TRBD2,.,TRBJ2-5,TRBV6-6
TGTGCCAGCAGTTTCAAGCTCTCCTCTGGACTAGCGGTTTCCTACGAGCAGTACTTC,CASSFKLSSGLAVSYEQYF,19,TRBD2,.,TRBJ2-7,TRBV28
TGCAGCGTTGGGTCGGGGTTAGGGGCCGGGGAGCTGTTTTTT,CSVGSGLGAGELFF,14,.,.,TRBJ2-2,TRBV29-1
TGTGCCAGCAGCTTGCGCACCGGGGAGCTGTTTTTT,CASSLRTGELFF,12,.,.,TRBJ2-2,TRBV7-2
TGTGCCAGCAGCCCACTAGCGGGAGTCGGGTACGAGCAGTACTTC,CASSPLAGVGYEQYF,15,TRBD2,.,TRBJ2-7,TRBV6-5
TGTGCCATCAGTGAGTCCTTAAGGGGCGGAGATGGCTACACCTTC,CAISESLRGGDGYTF,15,.,once,TRBJ1-2,TRBV10-3
TGTGCCAGCAGCCTCCCGGGACAGGGGGCTTTCTACGAGCAGTACTTC,CASSLPGQGAFYEQYF,16,TRBD1,.,TRBJ2-7,TRBV28
TGCGCCAGCAGCCAAGGACTAGCGGGAGGGAGACGCACAGATACGCAGTATTTT,CASSQGLAGGRRTDTQYF,18,TRBD2,.,TRBJ2-3,TRBV4-3
TGTGCCAGCAGCTTGCGATTAGGGAGTGATATGGGCTACGAGCAGTACTTC,CASSLRLGSDMGYEQYF,17,.,.,TRBJ2-7,TRBV5-6
TGTGCCAGCAGCCAGGGTGGAGCGACCGGGGAGCTGTTTTTT,CASSQGGATGELFF,14,.,.,TRBJ2-2,TRBV21-1
TGTGCCAGCAGCTTGGCGAGCTTGGGGGAAGCTTTCTTT,CASSLASLGEAFF,13,.,.,TRBJ1-1,TRBV5-6
TGCGCCAGCAGCTTGGCTAGAACCACCTACGAGCAGTACTTC,CASSLARTTYEQYF,14,.,.,TRBJ2-7,TRBV5-1
TGTGCCAGCAGCTTGAGGACAAGAAACACCGGGGAGCTGTTTTTT,CASSLRTRNTGELFF,15,.,.,TRBJ2-2,TRBV11-2
TGTGCCAGCAGCGTGGGAGGGGCCCGGGAGGGAAAACTGTTTTTT,CASSVGGAREGKLFF,15,.,.,TRBJ1-4,TRBV5-4
TGTGCCAGCTCACCACCGGGCAGAATCCAAGAGACCCAGTACTTC,CASSPPGRIQETQYF,15,.,.,TRBJ2-5,TRBV18
TGTGCCAGCAGCCGTACCCCGGGACAGCGGTACGAGCAGTACTTC,CASSRTPGQRYEQYF,15,TRBD1,.,TRBJ2-7,TRBV6-5
TGTGCCAGCTCACCACAGGGAAACGAGCAGTACTTC,CASSPQGNEQYF,12,.,.,TRBJ2-7,TRBV18